These T cell receptor beta chains were read from a single sample in a study of control samples from healthy donors and cancer patients. The data were produced by immunoSEQ multiplex PCR, yet TCRdb's version contains in-frame clones alone and is incomplete. Seen here are 150,000 to 180,000 clones, about 94% observed once, and the top ten hold approximately 5.7%. The specimen was blood. These receptors came from a man in his forties in good health. Both conserved end residues are part of each CDR3. Each record gives: clone size, V gene, CDR3 length, J gene, D gene, CDR3 protein, CDR3 DNA. The D gene is left open where the match is weak. For some rows the clone size is stated as once, few or many, or as a class when expanded; others skip it.

size: once
V: TRBV27
length: 14
J: TRBJ2-7
D: .
CDR3: CASSFFGADNEQYF
DNA: TGTGCCAGCAGTTTCTTCGGGGCGGACAACGAGCAGTACTTC

size: .
V: TRBV11-2
length: 15
J: TRBJ1-4
D: TRBD1
CDR3: CASSLGDRDREKLFF
DNA: TGTGCCAGCAGCTTGGGAGACAGGGACCGGGAAAAACTGTTTTTT

size: .
V: TRBV29-1
length: 14
J: TRBJ2-7
D: TRBD1
CDR3: CSVMTRDRGHEQYF
DNA: TGCAGCGTTATGACCCGGGACAGGGGCCACGAGCAGTACTTC

size: .
V: TRBV28
length: 16
J: TRBJ1-5
D: .
CDR3: CASSLQGLYSNQPQHF
DNA: TGTGCCAGCAGTTTACAGGGTCTCTATAGCAATCAGCCCCAGCATTTT

size: .
V: TRBV4-3
length: 16
J: TRBJ1-4
D: .
CDR3: CASSRKTRATNEKLFF
DNA: TGCGCCAGCAGCCGGAAGACGAGAGCAACTAATGAAAAACTGTTTTTT

size: .
V: TRBV27
length: 15
J: TRBJ2-7
D: .
CDR3: CASSLSPPSAYEQYF
DNA: TGTGCCAGCAGTCTAAGCCCTCCGTCGGCCTACGAGCAGTACTTC

size: .
V: TRBV5-5
length: 16
J: TRBJ1-2
D: .
CDR3: CASSPESAPTNYGYTF
DNA: TGTGCCAGCAGCCCCGAGAGCGCCCCAACTAACTATGGCTACACCTTC

size: .
V: TRBV9
length: 14
J: TRBJ1-4
D: .
CDR3: CASSPPGGGEKLFF
DNA: TGTGCCAGCAGCCCGCCGGGGGGGGGCGAAAAACTGTTTTTT

size: .
V: TRBV10-3
length: 13
J: TRBJ2-7
D: .
CDR3: CAISDGITYEQYF
DNA: TGTGCCATCAGTGACGGAATTACCTACGAGCAGTACTTC

size: .
V: TRBV28
length: 13
J: TRBJ1-5
D: .
CDR3: CASKPGSNQPQHF
DNA: TGTGCCAGCAAACCAGGGAGCAATCAGCCCCAGCATTTT

size: .
V: TRBV28
length: 14
J: TRBJ2-7
D: .
CDR3: CASSLRTAVYEQYF
DNA: TGTGCCAGCAGTCTAAGGACAGCGGTCTACGAGCAGTACTTC

size: once
V: TRBV4-1
length: 13
J: TRBJ1-1
D: .
CDR3: CASSQVRALAAFF
DNA: TGCGCCAGCAGCCAAGTCAGGGCCCTAGCGGCTTTCTTT

size: .
V: TRBV6-1
length: 19
J: TRBJ2-5
D: .
CDR3: CASSEVADFVGGPQETQYF
DNA: TGTGCCAGCAGTGAAGTAGCGGATTTTGTGGGGGGTCCCCAAGAGACCCAGTACTTC

size: .
V: TRBV28
length: 12
J: TRBJ2-7
D: .
CDR3: CASSLTDYEQYF
DNA: TGTGCCAGCAGCTTGACGGACTACGAGCAGTACTTC

size: .
V: TRBV2
length: 17
J: TRBJ1-5
D: .
CDR3: CASRGLRDTLSNQPQHF
DNA: TGTGCCAGCAGAGGCTTACGGGACACCCTTAGCAATCAGCCCCAGCATTTT

size: once
V: TRBV5-1
length: 15
J: TRBJ1-3
D: TRBD1
CDR3: CASSRQTGAGNTIYF
DNA: TGCGCCAGCAGCCGCCAGACAGGGGCCGGAAACACCATATATTTT

size: .
V: TRBV5-1
length: 14
J: TRBJ2-5
D: TRBD2
CDR3: CASRPGGAQETQYF
DNA: TGCGCCAGCAGACCCGGGGGGGCCCAAGAGACCCAGTACTTC

size: many
V: TRBV9
length: 14
J: TRBJ2-3
D: TRBD2
CDR3: CASSGTSGTDTQYF
DNA: TGTGCCAGCAGCGGGACTAGCGGCACAGATACGCAGTATTTT

size: once
V: TRBV19
length: 13
J: TRBJ1-2
D: .
CDR3: CASAPGRGYGYTF
DNA: TGTGCCAGCGCCCCCGGACGGGGCTATGGCTACACCTTC

size: .
V: TRBV2
length: 18
J: TRBJ2-7
D: .
CDR3: CASSGQSRGQKVTYEQYF
DNA: TGTGCCAGCAGTGGGCAGAGCCGTGGGCAGAAGGTTACCTACGAGCAGTACTTC

size: .
V: TRBV19
length: 15
J: TRBJ1-2
D: .
CDR3: CASSPTGNTNYGYTF
DNA: TGTGCCAGTAGCCCTACAGGGAATACTAACTATGGCTACACCTTC

size: .
V: TRBV5-1
length: 13
J: TRBJ1-1
D: .
CDR3: CASSLVANTEAFF
DNA: TGCGCCAGCAGCTTGGTAGCGAACACTGAAGCTTTCTTT